A single sample is the source of the 31 T cell receptor beta chains below, sequenced in a study of cytomegalovirus exposure and HLA in healthy donors. The PCR made use of 60 Vbeta and 13 Jbeta primers. The repertoire was sequenced with immunoSEQ multiplex PCR; TCRdb's copy has only in-frame clones and lacks some. The sample includes some 200,000 clones, less than 85% seen only once; the top ten take around 1.4%. The sequenced material came from PBMCs. The receptors here all came from a girl aged 5 to 17 in good health and CMV-seropositive.

The chain carries TRBV6-6 and TRBJ2-2; TRBD2 is a possible D gene (7 bases). This CDR3 is 14 amino acids long. The germline V and J ends were trimmed by 7 bases and 5 bases, with 14 bases remaining between them. Germline CDR1 and CDR2: MNHNY and SVGAGI (reference sequence). The CDR3 is CASTMRGGTGELFF. Written as DNA, the CDR3 is TGTGCCAGCACTATGAGGGGGGGTACCGGGGAGCTGTTTTTT.

This clone was counted a few times. CDR3 sequence reads: CASSLREEHRELFF. As DNA, the CDR3 is TGCGCCAGCAGCTTGAGAGAGGAACACCGGGAGCTGTTTTTT. This chain uses TRBV5-1 with TRBJ2-2, with D unresolved. V lost 1 base and J 9 bases, leaving 13 bases between the germline ends. The germline V gene encodes CDR1 SGHRS and CDR2 YFSETQ. There are 14 residues in the CDR3. The full variable domain, in which reference TRBV5-1 and TRBJ2-2 provide the parts outside the CDR3, is KAGVTQTPRYLIKTRGQQVTLSCSPISGHRSVSWYQQTPGQGLQFLFEYFSETQRNKGNFPGRFSGRQFSNSRSEMNVSTLELGDSALYLCASSLREEHRELFFGEGSRLTVL.

This chain uses TRBV14 with TRBJ1-6; D call uncertain. The CDR3 has 20 amino acids. The V gene lost 0 bases and the J gene lost 10 bases, with 28 bases spanning the gap. CDR1 SGHDN and CDR2 FVKESK come from the germline V gene. CDR3 bases: TGTGCCAGCAGCCAAGAGGGCTACCAAGCGGGGAACGTTAAGTGGTCACCCCTCCACTTT. This sequence encodes CASSQEGYQAGNVKWSPLHF. Using reference TRBV14 and TRBJ1-6 for the parts outside the CDR3, the full variable domain is EAGVTQFPSHSVIEKGQTVTLRCDPISGHDNLYWYRRVMGKEIKFLLHFVKESKQDESGMPNNRFLAERTGGTYSTLKVQPAELEDSGVYFCASSQEGYQAGNVKWSPLHFGNGTRLTVT.

The J gene is TRBJ2-7, the V gene TRBV5-6; D not resolved. Germline CDR1 and CDR2: SGHDT and YYEEEE. The V end was cut by 4 bases, the J end by 2 bases, with 7 bases between. CDR3 length: 12 residues. CDR3 bases: TGTGCCAGCAGCCGGTCTGCCTACGAGCAGTACTTC. It codes for CASSRSAYEQYF.

The chain links TRBV11-2 to TRBJ2-7, with D unclear. Looked up from germline, CDR1 is SGHAT and CDR2 is FQNNGV. The CDR3 covers 16 residues. V was cut by 5 bases and J by 0 bases, with 17 bases left in between. The CDR3: CASSPGGLPSSYEQYF. For the CDR3, the DNA is TGTGCCAGCAGCCCCGGCGGCCTACCGAGCTCCTACGAGCAGTACTTC. Looking up the rest from reference TRBV11-2 and TRBJ2-7 gives the full variable domain: EAGVAQSPRYKIIEKRQSVAFWCNPISGHATLYWYQQILGQGPKLLIQFQNNGVVDDSQLPKDRFSAERLKGVDSTLKIQPAKLEDSAVYLCASSPGGLPSSYEQYFGPGTRLTVT.

J is TRBJ1-1 and V is TRBV5-1; D is undetermined. The length of the CDR3 is 14 residues. The V gene lost 3 bases and the J gene lost 2 bases, with 11 bases spanning the gap. Germline CDR1 SGHRS, CDR2 YFSETQ. The chain's CDR3 is CASSSEGTNTEAFF. The CDR3 bases are TGCGCCAGCAGCTCCGAGGGCACTAACACTGAAGCTTTCTTT.

The V call is TRBV10-3, the J call TRBJ1-1, with D maybe TRBD1 (5 bases). The CDR3 runs to 12 residues. Germline V lookup: CDR1 ENHRY, CDR2 SYGVKD. The germline V and J ends were trimmed by 8 bases and 5 bases, with 12 bases remaining between them. CDR3 coding DNA: TGTGCCATCGGGGGGATTGGAACTGAAGCTTTCTTT. As protein: CAIGGIGTEAFF.

The chain is built from TRBV10-3 and TRBJ1-6; maybe TRBD1 (5 bases). Between the trimmed V and J ends, which lost 6 bases and 7 bases, there was a span of 10 bases. Germline loops: CDR1 ENHRY, CDR2 SYGVKD. The CDR3 totals 13 residues. CDR3 bases: TGTGCCATCAGACCTGGGGGGAATTCACCCCTCCACTTT. It encodes CAIRPGGNSPLHF.

This clone appeared once. The V gene is TRBV6-6, the J gene TRBJ1-1; maybe TRBD1 (5 bases). V was cut by 2 bases and J by 4 bases, with 17 bases left in between. Germline CDR1 and CDR2: MNHNY and SVGAGI (reference sequence). The CDR3 extends over 16 amino acids. The CDR3 DNA reads TGTGCCAGCAGTTACGCGACTCCGGGGGGGGGCACTGAAGCTTTCTTT. It codes for CASSYATPGGGTEAFF.

The chain is built from TRBV11-3 and TRBJ2-1; perhaps TRBD1 as D (5 bases). There are 15 residues in the CDR3. Looked up from germline, CDR1 is SGHNT and CDR2 is YENEEA. Trimming cost V 3 bases and J 4 bases, with 13 bases left between them. The CDR3 region has the DNA TGTGCCAGCAGCTTCTTGACAGCGACATACAATGAGCAGTTCTTC. Translation gives CASSFLTATYNEQFF.

This clone was detected only a few times. This chain joins TRBV5-6 and TRBJ2-7; D call uncertain. V gave up 2 bases and J gave up 0 bases, with 9 bases separating them. Germline CDR1 reads SGHDT; CDR2 reads YYEEEE. This CDR3 has 14 residues. The CDR3 reads CASSLTLVSYEQYF. DNA of the CDR3: TGTGCCAGCAGCTTAACTCTTGTCTCCTACGAGCAGTACTTC.

The genes are TRBV5-6 and TRBJ1-3, with a possible D match to TRBD1 (5 bases). Germline CDR1 SGHDT, CDR2 YYEEEE. The CDR3 runs to 16 residues. Trimming left V 0 bases short and J 2 bases short, with 12 bases between. CDR3 DNA sequence: TGTGCCAGCAGCTTGGAGGCAGGGAAGCCTGGAAACACCATATATTTT. It is translated as CASSLEAGKPGNTIYF.

The gene calls are TRBV2 and TRBJ1-1, with D tentatively TRBD1 (5 bases). Per the germline V gene, CDR1 is SNHLY and CDR2 is FYNNEI. The ends were cut back, 6 bases at V and 0 bases at J, with 11 bases in the middle. The length of the CDR3 is 14 residues. In DNA, the CDR3 is TGTGCCAGCAGGGGGCAGCCGCTGAACACTGAAGCTTTCTTT. Protein: CASRGQPLNTEAFF.

The V gene is TRBV5-1, the J gene TRBJ2-3; 9 nucleotides match TRBD2. The germline CDR1 and CDR2 sequences are SGHRS and YFSETQ. Trimming took 5 bases from V and 3 from J; bases not matched to a gene: 7. The CDR3 length is 15 residues. The CDR3: CASSASGAETDTQYF. The CDR3 coding sequence is TGCGCCAGCAGTGCTAGCGGGGCTGAGACAGATACGCAGTATTTT. Combining the CDR3 with reference TRBV5-1 and TRBJ2-3 gives the whole variable domain KAGVTQTPRYLIKTRGQQVTLSCSPISGHRSVSWYQQTPGQGLQFLFEYFSETQRNKGNFPGRFSGRQFSNSRSEMNVSTLELGDSALYLCASSASGAETDTQYFGPGTRLTVL.

The CDR3, as DNA: TGTGCCAGCAGTTACCGGGACAGGGGTGAAGCTTTCTTT. This sequence encodes CASSYRDRGEAFF. The chain is built from TRBV6-5 and TRBJ1-1; 10 nucleotides align to TRBD1. From germline, CDR1 is MNHEY and CDR2 SVGAGI. J lost 7 bases, V lost 2 bases, and 1 base had no gene match. The CDR3 runs to 13 residues.

The gene calls are TRBV2 and TRBJ1-2, with a tentative D call TRBD1 (6 bases). From germline, CDR1 is SNHLY and CDR2 FYNNEI. This CDR3 is 16 amino acids long. Trimming took 6 bases from V and 3 from J, leaving 20 bases between them. CDR3 residues: CASSGDLHAGDYGYTF. In nucleotides, the CDR3 is TGTGCCAGCAGCGGCGACCTCCATGCAGGGGACTATGGCTACACCTTC.

J is TRBJ2-7 and V is TRBV11-3, with TRBD2 as a possible D gene (6 bases). The ends were cut back, 5 bases at V and 4 bases at J, with 12 bases in the middle. The CDR3 loop spans 13 amino acids. Germline V CDR1 and CDR2: SGHNT, YENEEA. CDR3 DNA: TGTGCCAGCAGCCCCCGGGACTTATACGAGCAGTACTTC. This encodes CASSPRDLYEQYF.

The V call is TRBV7-2, the J call TRBJ2-7; 9 bases align to TRBD1. V gave up 1 base and J gave up 7 bases; unmatched junction bases: 2. Germline V CDR1 and CDR2: SGHTA, FQGNSA. The CDR3 runs to 13 residues. As DNA, the CDR3 is TGTGCCAGCAGCTTAGACAGGGGGCTTGAGCAGTACTTC. This encodes CASSLDRGLEQYF.

A few counts support this clone. V gene TRBV5-1 combines with J gene TRBJ1-1, with TRBD1 matching 10 bases. V gave up 4 bases and J gave up 1 base; unmatched junction bases: 7. Per the germline V gene, CDR1 is SGHRS and CDR2 is YFSETQ. This CDR3 is built from 16 residues. The CDR3 here is CASSGDRGIGNTEAFF. CDR3 in DNA: TGCGCCAGCAGCGGGGACAGGGGAATAGGGAACACTGAAGCTTTCTTT.

The chain recombines TRBV7-6 with TRBJ1-5, with D perhaps TRBD1 (5 bases). The germline V gene encodes CDR1 SGHVS and CDR2 FNYEAQ. Between the trimmed V and J ends, which lost 5 bases and 0 bases, there was a span of 14 bases. The CDR3 contains 16 residues. CDR3 bases: TGTGCCAGCAGCGTAGGCCCGCAGGGTAGCAATCAGCCCCAGCATTTT. Protein sequence: CASSVGPQGSNQPQHF.

The genes are TRBV7-7 and TRBJ2-5, with TRBD2 as a possible D gene (6 bases). Germline-derived CDR1 and CDR2 are SSHAT and FNYEAQ (reference sequence). CDR3 length: 14 amino acids. Trimming shortened V by 5 bases and J by 1 base, and 11 bases separated the two germline ends. This CDR3 reads CASSLPGGQETQYF. DNA for the CDR3: TGTGCCAGCAGCCTTCCCGGGGGCCAAGAGACCCAGTACTTC.

The J gene is TRBJ1-2, the V gene TRBV5-6; 7 nucleotides line up with TRBD1. With V trimmed by 3 bases and J by 0 bases, 5 bases remained unmatched. CDR3 length: 15 residues. Germline V gene sequence: CDR1 SGHDT, CDR2 YYEEEE. As DNA, the CDR3 is TGTGCCAGCAGCTCATGGGACAGACCTAACTATGGCTACACCTTC. The encoded protein is CASSSWDRPNYGYTF.

This clone has just one count. Here the CDR3 DNA reads TGTGCCAGCAGAACGTCCAGGGCCAGCGAGCAGTACTTC. Translation gives CASRTSRASEQYF. V gene TRBV6-5 combines with J gene TRBJ2-7; D may be TRBD1 (5 bases). Trimming pared 6 bases from V and 6 bases from J, leaving 15 bases between. This CDR3 spans 13 amino acids. Germline assignment: CDR1 MNHEY and CDR2 SVGAGI.

The chain employs TRBV27 and TRBJ2-7, with TRBD2 matching over 9 bases. The length of the CDR3 is 18 residues. CDR1 is MNHEY and CDR2 is SMNVEV in the germline V gene (reference sequence). J was trimmed by 2 bases and V by 6 bases; bases with no gene match: 17. The CDR3 coding sequence is TGTGCCAGCAGCCCTCCCCTTGGACTAGCGTTTTCCCCCTACGAGCAGTACTTC. Translating gives CASSPPLGLAFSPYEQYF.

The chain joins TRBV5-8 to TRBJ1-1; a possible D gene is TRBD1 (6 bases). Germline CDR1 is SGHTS and CDR2 is YDEGEE. With 5 bases removed from V and 1 base from J, the gap between germline ends came to 15 bases. The CDR3 is 15 residues long. The CDR3 spells CASSVSGTRNTEAFF. Written as DNA, the CDR3 is TGTGCCAGCAGTGTTTCGGGGACAAGGAACACTGAAGCTTTCTTT. The whole variable domain, filled in from reference TRBV5-8 and TRBJ1-1, reads EAGVTQSPTHLIKTRGQQATLRCSPISGHTSVYWYQQALGLGLQFLLWYDEGEERNRGNFPPRFSGRQFPNYSSELNVNALELEDSALYLCASSVSGTRNTEAFFGQGTRLTVV.

The chain uses TRBV9 and TRBJ2-1; D perhaps matches TRBD2 (6 bases). V was cut by 4 bases and J by 4 bases, with 15 bases left in between. Germline V gene sequence: CDR1 SGDLS, CDR2 YYNGEE. This CDR3 has 15 residues. The CDR3 loop is CASSPSRDFYNEQFF. The CDR3 nucleotides read TGTGCCAGCAGCCCGAGCCGGGACTTTTACAATGAGCAGTTCTTC.

This clone was seen just once. The chain joins TRBV2 to TRBJ1-1; D ambiguous. The ends were cut back, 7 bases at V and 1 base at J, with 7 bases in the middle. Germline CDR1 reads SNHLY; CDR2 reads FYNNEI. CDR3 size: 12 residues. Here the CDR3 DNA reads TGTGCCAGCACACAGCAGAACACTGAAGCTTTCTTT. Translating it yields CASTQQNTEAFF.

The rearrangement uses TRBV6-1 and TRBJ2-7, with 8 positions matching TRBD1. Germline CDR1 MNHNS, CDR2 SASEGT. The CDR3 is made up of 14 amino acids. After removal of 4 bases from V and 3 bases from J, the junction contained 5 bases not matched to a gene. As DNA, the CDR3 is TGTGCCAGCAGTGGTATAGGACAGGGCTACGAGCAGTACTTC. This encodes CASSGIGQGYEQYF.

This chain connects TRBV11-3 to TRBJ1-2; D is perhaps TRBD1 (5 bases). This CDR3 has 15 amino acids. The germline CDR1 and CDR2 sequences are SGHNT and YENEEA. The ends were cut back, 2 bases at V and 3 bases at J, with 13 bases in the middle. The CDR3 nucleotides are TGTGCCAGCAGCTTACTCGCAGGGTCTCACTATGGCTACACCTTC. Protein sequence: CASSLLAGSHYGYTF. Using reference TRBV11-3 and TRBJ1-2 for the parts outside the CDR3, the full variable domain is EAGVVQSPRYKIIEKKQPVAFWCNPISGHNTLYWYLQNLGQGPELLIRYENEEAVDDSQLPKDRFSAERLKGVDSTLKIQPAELGDSAVYLCASSLLAGSHYGYTFGSGTRLTVV.

The J gene is TRBJ2-3, the V gene TRBV10-3; 8 bases align to TRBD2. With V trimmed by 5 bases and J by 0 bases, 4 bases remained unmatched. Germline V gene data show CDR1 as ENHRY and CDR2 as SYGVKD. CDR3 size: 15 residues. The CDR3 here is CAISSLAGSTDTQYF. CDR3 bases: TGTGCCATCAGTTCTCTAGCGGGTAGCACAGATACGCAGTATTTT.

This clone was detected only once. The rearrangement links TRBV2 to TRBJ1-3; D is possibly TRBD1 (6 bases). The germline gives CDR1 SNHLY, CDR2 FYNNEI. V shed 1 base and J shed 6 bases, with 13 bases lying between them. This CDR3 is 15 amino acids long. The CDR3 spells CASSEVPYRENTIYF. The CDR3 DNA follows: TGTGCCAGCAGTGAAGTCCCATACAGGGAAAACACCATATATTTT.